The 5 T cell receptor beta chains below come from one sample, sequenced in a study of CD8+CD57+ T cells in acquired aplastic anemia. Those patients picked for sequencing had displayed CD8+CD57+ cell expansion on flow cytometry. Investigators profiled TCR beta VDJ and CDR3 from genomic DNA template. TCRdb reprocessed the reads with MiXCR, giving one entry per CDR3 protein. The top ten hold 40% to 55% of the sample, which has a few hundred thousand distinct CDR3 sequences, approximately 82% seen once. Sequenced material: sorted CD4+, CD8+, or CD8+CD57+ T cells (not recorded which) from PBMCs. The receptors shown here come from a human donor with aplastic anemia.

The V call is TRBV12-5, the J call TRBJ1-2; 7 bases are shared with TRBD1. The V gene's germline CDR1 is LGHNT and CDR2 FRNRAP. The junction had 11 bases not matched to a gene; V was cut back by 3 bases and J by 7 bases. CDR3 length: 15 residues. As DNA, the CDR3 is TGTGCTAGTGGTTTACTAGGACAGGAGGATTCTGGCTACACCTTC. Translated, it gives CASGLLGQEDSGYTF.

The chain carries TRBV7-2 and TRBJ2-2, with D possibly being TRBD2 (7 bases). V was clipped by 3 bases and J by 14 bases, with 25 bases between them. This CDR3 has 16 amino acids. Germline assignment: CDR1 SGHTA and CDR2 FQGNSA. CDR3 coding DNA: TGTGCCAGCAGCTTGTGGGGGGGCGCCGACTATGGCTACCTGTTTTTT. Its translation: CASSLWGGADYGYLFF. The variable domain in full, completed from reference TRBV7-2 and TRBJ2-2, reads GAGVSQSPSNKVTEKGKDVELRCDPISGHTALYWYRQSLGQGLEFLIYFQGNSAPDKSGLPSDRFSAERTGGSVSTLTIQRTQQEDSAVYLCASSLWGGADYGYLFFGEGSRLTVL.

The genes are TRBV2 and TRBJ2-1, with D maybe TRBD1 (7 bases). This CDR3 comprises 16 residues. The germline V and J ends were trimmed by 8 bases and 12 bases, with 29 bases remaining between them. Germline CDR1 and CDR2: SNHLY and FYNNEI. CDR3: CASGQGGGDGQYLQFF. The DNA for the CDR3 is TGTGCCAGCGGCCAGGGGGGCGGAGATGGGCAGTATTTGCAGTTCTTC.

On this clonotype itself: A junction end diverges from the germline sequence, so it may reflect a read error. The rearrangement uses TRBV7-8 and TRBJ1-2; no clear D gene. Germline values: CDR1 SGHVS, CDR2 FQNEAQ. This CDR3 comprises 14 residues. CDR3 amino acids: CASSLGCSTYGYYF. The CDR3 DNA sequence: TGTGCCAGCAGCTTAGGATGCAGTACCTATGGCTACTACTTC.

The J gene is TRBJ1-6, the V gene TRBV7-9; no definite D call. In germline, CDR1 is SEHNR, CDR2 FQNEAQ (reference sequence). The CDR3 is 14 residues long. Trimming removed 5 bases from V and 18 bases from J, with 23 bases in between. CDR3 protein: CASSLRSYNSPNHF. The CDR3 bases are TGTGCCAGCAGCCTACGTTCCTATAACTCACCCAACCACTTT.